Listed below are T cell receptor beta chains from one sample, sequenced in a study of regulatory T cells in long-lasting Graves disease. TCRdb called the multiplex PCR reads again in MiXCR, with one record for every CDR3 protein. The table has roughly 300,000 distinct CDR3 sequences, under 25% seen once. Sample: peripheral blood mononuclear cells (PBMCs), taken when the disease was refractory, from a patient treated with antithyroid drugs. Source of these receptors: a female donor with Graves disease. Both conserved end residues are part of each CDR3. A D gene is named only where the DNA matches it firmly. The size field is filled for only some rows; it gives once, few, many or a size class.

abundance: many
len: 16
v_gene: TRBV7-2
j_gene: TRBJ1-6
d_gene: TRBD1
CDR3aa: CASSWSGTGYNSPLHF
CDR3nt: TGTGCCAGCAGCTGGTCCGGGACAGGATATAATTCACCCCTCCACTTT

abundance: -
len: 13
v_gene: TRBV5-5
j_gene: TRBJ1-1
d_gene: -
CDR3aa: CASSLAARTEAFF
CDR3nt: TGTGCCAGCAGCTTGGCCGCACGGACTGAAGCTTTCTTT

abundance: -
len: 13
v_gene: TRBV5-1
j_gene: TRBJ2-2
d_gene: -
CDR3aa: CASSSDITGELSF
CDR3nt: TGCGCCAGCAGCTCAGATATCACCGGGGAGCTGTCTTTT

abundance: many
len: 13
v_gene: TRBV9
j_gene: TRBJ2-7
d_gene: -
CDR3aa: CASSVGPWGEQYF
CDR3nt: TGTGCCAGCAGCGTAGGACCCTGGGGCGAGCAGTACTTC

abundance: many
len: 13
v_gene: TRBV7-8
j_gene: TRBJ2-7
d_gene: -
CDR3aa: CASSQTGLYEQYF
CDR3nt: TGTGCCAGCAGCCAGACGGGGCTCTACGAGCAGTACTTC

abundance: few
len: 17
v_gene: TRBV4-1
j_gene: TRBJ2-2
d_gene: TRBD2
CDR3aa: CASSPLGLAGGTGELFF
CDR3nt: TGCGCCAGCAGCCCACTAGGACTAGCGGGAGGAACCGGGGAGCTGTTTTTT

abundance: -
len: 12
v_gene: TRBV6-1
j_gene: TRBJ2-1
d_gene: -
CDR3aa: CASSPLQSTQFF
CDR3nt: TGTGCCAGCAGCCCACTGCAGTCGACGCAGTTCTTC

abundance: few
len: 16
v_gene: TRBV6-9
j_gene: TRBJ2-2
d_gene: -
CDR3aa: CASSYGGGSGTGELFF
CDR3nt: TGTGCCAGCAGTTACGGAGGGGGCAGTGGCACCGGGGAGCTGTTTTTT

abundance: -
len: 12
v_gene: TRBV6-2/TRBV6-3
j_gene: TRBJ2-2
d_gene: -
CDR3aa: CASLGYTGELFF
CDR3nt: TGTGCCAGCTTAGGGTACACCGGGGAGCTGTTTTTT

abundance: few
len: 16
v_gene: TRBV18
j_gene: TRBJ1-2
d_gene: -
CDR3aa: CASSTRPGREDYGYTF
CDR3nt: TGTGCCAGCTCCACCAGGCCAGGGAGGGAGGACTATGGCTACACCTTC

abundance: -
len: 13
v_gene: TRBV6-2/TRBV6-3
j_gene: TRBJ2-2
d_gene: -
CDR3aa: CASKRQNTGELFF
CDR3nt: TGTGCCAGCAAGAGACAGAACACCGGGGAGCTGTTTTTT

abundance: -
len: 14
v_gene: TRBV13
j_gene: TRBJ1-1
d_gene: -
CDR3aa: CASSSPIVSTEAFF
CDR3nt: TGTGCCAGCAGCTCCCCCATCGTCAGCACTGAAGCTTTCTTT

abundance: few
len: 17
v_gene: TRBV12-3/TRBV12-4
j_gene: TRBJ1-4
d_gene: -
CDR3aa: CASSLWSLWATNEKLFF
CDR3nt: TGTGCCAGCAGTTTATGGTCTCTTTGGGCAACTAATGAAAAACTGTTTTTT

abundance: few
len: 18
v_gene: TRBV7-7
j_gene: TRBJ1-5
d_gene: -
CDR3aa: CASSLAYRDKAINQPQHF
CDR3nt: TGTGCTAGCAGCTTAGCTTACCGGGACAAGGCAATCAATCAGCCCCAGCATTTT

abundance: -
len: 15
v_gene: TRBV7-6
j_gene: TRBJ2-3
d_gene: -
CDR3aa: CASSLARGSTDTQYF
CDR3nt: TGTGCCAGCAGCTTAGCGCGGGGTAGCACAGATACGCAGTATTTT

abundance: few
len: 16
v_gene: TRBV4-3
j_gene: TRBJ2-2
d_gene: -
CDR3aa: CASSQATGQVVGELFF
CDR3nt: TGCGCCAGCAGCCAGGCGACAGGACAAGTGGTCGGGGAGCTGTTTTTT

abundance: many
len: 13
v_gene: TRBV3-1
j_gene: TRBJ2-5
d_gene: -
CDR3aa: CASSPGLKETQYF
CDR3nt: TGTGCCAGCAGCCCTGGACTCAAAGAGACCCAGTACTTC

abundance: -
len: 15
v_gene: TRBV7-2
j_gene: TRBJ2-1
d_gene: -
CDR3aa: CASSLAAGTNNEQFF
CDR3nt: TGTGCCAGCAGCTTAGCGGCGGGGACCAACAATGAGCAGTTCTTC

abundance: -
len: 23
v_gene: TRBV4-3
j_gene: TRBJ2-7
d_gene: TRBD2
CDR3aa: CASSQGGVLAECRTRRTPYEQYF
CDR3nt: TGCGCCAGCAGCCAAGGTGGCGTACTAGCGGAGTGTCGGACCCGGCGGACCCCCTACGAGCAGTACTTC

abundance: -
len: 11
v_gene: TRBV20-1
j_gene: TRBJ1-6
d_gene: -
CDR3aa: CSASLGSPLHF
CDR3nt: TGCAGTGCTAGTCTAGGTTCACCCCTCCACTTT

abundance: many
len: 12
v_gene: TRBV27
j_gene: TRBJ1-2
d_gene: TRBD1
CDR3aa: CASKGGHYGYTF
CDR3nt: TGTGCCAGCAAAGGGGGCCACTATGGCTACACCTTC

abundance: -
len: 16
v_gene: TRBV3-1
j_gene: TRBJ2-1
d_gene: -
CDR3aa: CASSQDLQGAYNEQFF
CDR3nt: TGTGCCAGCAGCCAAGATCTCCAGGGTGCCTACAATGAGCAGTTCTTC

abundance: many
len: 15
v_gene: TRBV18
j_gene: TRBJ2-7
d_gene: TRBD2
CDR3aa: CASSPQSASGYEQYF
CDR3nt: TGTGCCAGCTCACCACAAAGTGCTAGCGGCTACGAGCAGTACTTC

abundance: many
len: 12
v_gene: TRBV28
j_gene: TRBJ1-5
d_gene: -
CDR3aa: CASRTEDQPQHF
CDR3nt: TGTGCCAGCAGGACGGAAGATCAGCCCCAGCATTTT

abundance: -
len: 13
v_gene: TRBV2
j_gene: TRBJ1-2
d_gene: -
CDR3aa: CATQEIDNYGYTF
CDR3nt: TGTGCCACCCAGGAAATCGACAACTATGGCTACACCTTC

abundance: many
len: 13
v_gene: TRBV20-1
j_gene: TRBJ2-7
d_gene: TRBD1
CDR3aa: CSAPSDRGGEQYF
CDR3nt: TGCAGTGCACCCTCGGACAGGGGAGGCGAGCAGTACTTC

abundance: many
len: 14
v_gene: TRBV10-3
j_gene: TRBJ1-2
d_gene: -
CDR3aa: CAISGATGGYGYTF
CDR3nt: TGTGCCATCAGTGGGGCGACAGGAGGCTATGGCTACACCTTC

abundance: once
len: 15
v_gene: TRBV27
j_gene: TRBJ2-7
d_gene: -
CDR3aa: CASSSTLGPNYEQYF
CDR3nt: TGTGCCAGCAGTTCAACCCTGGGACCTAACTACGAGCAGTACTTC

abundance: many
len: 16
v_gene: TRBV6-5
j_gene: TRBJ2-5
d_gene: -
CDR3aa: CASSYGGTVRRETQYF
CDR3nt: TGTGCCAGCAGTTACGGTGGGACGGTTCGTCGGGAGACCCAGTACTTC

abundance: once
len: 15
v_gene: TRBV4-1
j_gene: TRBJ1-4
d_gene: TRBD1
CDR3aa: CASSQAQGSFEKLFF
CDR3nt: TGCGCCAGCAGCCAAGCACAGGGGAGTTTTGAAAAACTGTTTTTT

abundance: few
len: 17
v_gene: TRBV5-1
j_gene: TRBJ2-2
d_gene: -
CDR3aa: CASSFDSPRSDTGELFF
CDR3nt: TGCGCCAGCAGCTTCGATAGCCCCCGGTCGGACACCGGGGAGCTGTTTTTT

abundance: -
len: 18
v_gene: TRBV9
j_gene: TRBJ2-7
d_gene: -
CDR3aa: CASSPGVLSRQSPWEQYF
CDR3nt: TGTGCCAGCTCACCAGGGGTCCTTTCGAGACAGTCCCCATGGGAGCAGTACTTC

abundance: -
len: 16
v_gene: TRBV12-3/TRBV12-4
j_gene: TRBJ2-3
d_gene: -
CDR3aa: CASSLVGRGPTDTQYF
CDR3nt: TGTGCCAGCAGTTTAGTGGGCAGGGGCCCCACAGATACGCAGTATTTT

abundance: many
len: 15
v_gene: TRBV28
j_gene: TRBJ2-5
d_gene: TRBD1
CDR3aa: CASSFPGTEQETQYF
CDR3nt: TGTGCCAGCAGTTTCCCCGGGACAGAACAAGAGACCCAGTACTTC

abundance: many
len: 14
v_gene: TRBV28
j_gene: TRBJ2-7
d_gene: TRBD1
CDR3aa: CASSFRQGVYEQYF
CDR3nt: TGTGCCAGCAGTTTTCGCCAGGGGGTCTACGAGCAGTACTTC

abundance: once
len: 16
v_gene: TRBV5-1
j_gene: TRBJ1-1
d_gene: -
CDR3aa: CASSPPVGQRNTEAFF
CDR3nt: TGCGCCAGCAGCCCCCCCGTTGGACAGAGAAACACTGAAGCTTTCTTT

abundance: many
len: 14
v_gene: TRBV11-1
j_gene: TRBJ1-1
d_gene: TRBD1
CDR3aa: CASRSRQGRTEAFF
CDR3nt: TGTGCCAGCAGGTCAAGACAGGGGAGGACTGAAGCTTTCTTT

abundance: few
len: 15
v_gene: TRBV7-6
j_gene: TRBJ2-2
d_gene: -
CDR3aa: CASSFSSANTGELFF
CDR3nt: TGTGCCAGCAGCTTCTCTAGCGCAAACACCGGGGAGCTGTTTTTT

abundance: many
len: 15
v_gene: TRBV7-2
j_gene: TRBJ2-3
d_gene: TRBD2
CDR3aa: CASSNQAGVTDTQYF
CDR3nt: TGTGCCAGCAGCAACCAAGCGGGAGTGACAGATACGCAGTATTTT

abundance: -
len: 16
v_gene: TRBV14
j_gene: TRBJ2-7
d_gene: TRBD2
CDR3aa: CASSRGLARSSYEQYF
CDR3nt: TGTGCCAGCAGCCGAGGACTAGCTAGGAGCTCCTACGAGCAGTACTTC

abundance: few
len: 12
v_gene: TRBV19
j_gene: TRBJ2-7
d_gene: -
CDR3aa: CASSDSRNEQYF
CDR3nt: TGTGCCAGTAGCGACTCCCGAAACGAGCAGTACTTC

abundance: few
len: 13
v_gene: TRBV5-6
j_gene: TRBJ1-5
d_gene: -
CDR3aa: CASSRYREQPQHF
CDR3nt: TGTGCCAGCAGCCGGTACAGGGAACAGCCCCAGCATTTT

abundance: few
len: 16
v_gene: TRBV6-5
j_gene: TRBJ2-7
d_gene: TRBD2
CDR3aa: CASSYLGGSDVYEQYF
CDR3nt: TGTGCCAGCAGTTACCTGGGGGGGAGTGACGTTTACGAGCAGTACTTC

abundance: many
len: 14
v_gene: TRBV7-2
j_gene: TRBJ2-7
d_gene: -
CDR3aa: CASSIQTPPYEQYF
CDR3nt: TGTGCCAGCAGCATACAAACGCCACCCTACGAGCAGTACTTC

abundance: few
len: 16
v_gene: TRBV18
j_gene: TRBJ2-5
d_gene: TRBD2
CDR3aa: CASSPRDSGSQETQYF
CDR3nt: TGTGCCAGCTCACCACGAGATAGCGGGAGCCAAGAGACCCAGTACTTC

abundance: many
len: 14
v_gene: TRBV10-3
j_gene: TRBJ1-1
d_gene: -
CDR3aa: CAISESGVQDEAFF
CDR3nt: TGTGCCATCAGTGAATCGGGAGTACAGGATGAAGCTTTCTTT

abundance: many
len: 16
v_gene: TRBV28
j_gene: TRBJ1-5
d_gene: -
CDR3aa: CASSFPDRAFNQPQHF
CDR3nt: TGTGCCAGCAGTTTCCCCGATCGGGCTTTCAATCAGCCCCAGCATTTT

abundance: -
len: 15
v_gene: TRBV7-3
j_gene: TRBJ1-6
d_gene: -
CDR3aa: CASSLGPPPGYPLHF
CDR3nt: TGTGCCAGCAGCTTAGGGCCGCCACCAGGTTATCCCCTCCACTTT

abundance: few
len: 15
v_gene: TRBV27
j_gene: TRBJ2-3
d_gene: -
CDR3aa: CASRSLDTSTDTQYF
CDR3nt: TGTGCCAGCAGGAGTCTGGACACCAGCACAGATACGCAGTATTTT

abundance: -
len: 18
v_gene: TRBV20-1
j_gene: TRBJ2-5
d_gene: TRBD2
CDR3aa: CSARLAGGPWAPEETQYF
CDR3nt: TGCAGTGCCAGACTAGCGGGAGGCCCCTGGGCCCCTGAGGAGACCCAGTACTTC

abundance: many
len: 15
v_gene: TRBV28
j_gene: TRBJ2-2
d_gene: -
CDR3aa: CASSFPGTGAGELFF
CDR3nt: TGTGCCAGCAGTTTCCCAGGGACGGGGGCCGGGGAGCTGTTTTTT

abundance: few
len: 12
v_gene: TRBV4-3
j_gene: TRBJ1-2
d_gene: -
CDR3aa: CASSQDYYGYTF
CDR3nt: TGCGCCAGCAGCCAAGACTACTATGGCTACACCTTC

abundance: few
len: 14
v_gene: TRBV7-9
j_gene: TRBJ2-7
d_gene: -
CDR3aa: CASSFIPGTREQYF
CDR3nt: TGTGCCAGCAGCTTTATCCCCGGGACTCGCGAGCAGTACTTC

abundance: -
len: 14
v_gene: TRBV19
j_gene: TRBJ1-5
d_gene: -
CDR3aa: CASSSDGLYQPQHF
CDR3nt: TGTGCCAGTAGTTCCGACGGATTATATCAGCCCCAGCATTTT

abundance: many
len: 13
v_gene: TRBV11-2
j_gene: TRBJ2-7
d_gene: TRBD1
CDR3aa: CASSLSQGFEQYF
CDR3nt: TGTGCCAGCAGCTTGTCACAGGGGTTTGAGCAGTACTTC

abundance: few
len: 12
v_gene: TRBV20-1
j_gene: TRBJ1-2
d_gene: -
CDR3aa: CSAKWGEPGYTF
CDR3nt: TGCAGTGCTAAGTGGGGAGAGCCTGGCTACACCTTC